A selection of T cell receptor beta chains follows, all from one sample in a study of cytomegalovirus exposure and HLA in healthy donors. Clones were sequenced by immunoSEQ multiplex PCR, and TCRdb holds only the in-frame ones, with some missing. The sample lists about 130,000 clones; 70% to 80% were seen once. Sequencing used PBMCs. The receptor set was obtained from a woman aged 60 to 75 in good health and CMV-seropositive. The CDR3 runs from the conserved cysteine through the conserved F or W. The D gene is left open where the match is weak. Size is stated for part of the rows, as once, few or many counts, or as a class when the clone is expanded.

D	V	size	J	CDR3	DNA
TRBD1	TRBV7-9	.	TRBJ1-2	CASSHPTGALNHGYTF	TGTGCCAGCAGCCACCCGACAGGGGCCCTCAACCATGGCTACACCTTC
.	TRBV19	.	TRBJ1-5	CASSMMQYGGPQHF	TGTGCCAGTAGTATGATGCAATATGGAGGGCCCCAGCATTTT
TRBD2	TRBV27	.	TRBJ2-1	CASSYGGGRNEQFF	TGTGCCAGCAGTTACGGGGGGGGCAGGAATGAGCAGTTCTTC
.	TRBV19	.	TRBJ1-1	CASSYRGDTEAFF	TGTGCCAGTAGCTATCGGGGAGACACTGAAGCTTTCTTT
.	TRBV4-1	.	TRBJ1-5	CASSQDNRGAGQPQHF	TGCGCCAGCAGCCAAGATAATCGGGGTGCGGGCCAGCCCCAGCATTTT
TRBD1	TRBV6-4	few	TRBJ1-4	CASRPGTGPNEKLFF	TGTGCCAGCAGGCCCGGGACAGGGCCTAATGAAAAACTGTTTTTT
.	TRBV6-1	.	TRBJ1-1	CASSGKIEAFF	TGTGCCAGCTCCGGGAAGATTGAAGCTTTCTTT
.	TRBV6-5	few	TRBJ2-1	CASSYGLYNEQFF	TGTGCCAGCAGTTACGGACTATACAATGAGCAGTTCTTC
.	TRBV4-1	.	TRBJ2-5	CASSPSGGDETQYF	TGCGCCAGCAGCCCCTCGGGCGGGGATGAGACCCAGTACTTC
.	TRBV27	.	TRBJ1-1	CASSLSEGDAAFF	TGTGCCAGCAGTCTTTCCGAAGGGGATGCAGCTTTCTTT
.	TRBV7-7	.	TRBJ1-1	CASSQDRNTEAFF	TGTGCCAGCAGCCAGGACAGGAACACTGAAGCTTTCTTT
.	TRBV19	once	TRBJ1-4	CASSSRTLEKLFF	TGTGCCAGTAGTTCCAGGACTCTTGAAAAACTGTTTTTT
.	TRBV5-5	few	TRBJ2-3	CASSSGGGGRDTQYF	TGTGCCAGCAGCTCTGGGGGAGGTGGTAGGGATACGCAGTATTTT
.	TRBV29-1	.	TRBJ2-1	CSVEVGQSGSYNEQFF	TGCAGCGTTGAAGTTGGGCAGTCGGGATCCTACAATGAGCAGTTCTTC
.	TRBV5-4	.	TRBJ2-1	CASSLALGDEQFF	TGTGCCAGCAGCTTGGCCTTGGGAGATGAGCAGTTCTTC
.	TRBV7-7	.	TRBJ2-3	CASSPEGDTDTQYF	TGTGCTAGCAGCCCTGAGGGCGACACAGATACGCAGTATTTT
.	TRBV5-1	.	TRBJ1-1	CASSLWALNTEAFF	TGCGCCAGCAGCTTGTGGGCGCTGAACACTGAAGCTTTCTTT
.	TRBV6-5	.	TRBJ2-7	CASSWLGSSYEQYF	TGTGCCAGCAGTTGGCTAGGCAGCTCCTACGAGCAGTACTTC
TRBD2	TRBV18	.	TRBJ2-1	CASIRGAYNEQFF	TGTGCCAGCATCCGGGGGGCCTACAATGAGCAGTTCTTC
TRBD2	TRBV18	.	TRBJ2-1	CASSPPLADHYNEQFF	TGTGCCAGCTCACCACCGCTAGCGGACCACTACAATGAGCAGTTCTTC
.	TRBV5-4	.	TRBJ2-7	CASSLAGADEQYF	TGTGCCAGCAGCTTAGCAGGGGCGGACGAGCAGTACTTC
.	TRBV5-8	.	TRBJ1-5	CASSREGTQHF	TGTGCCAGCAGCCGCGAGGGAACCCAGCATTTT
TRBD1	TRBV7-2	.	TRBJ1-5	CAVTWTGNQPQHF	TGTGCCGTAACGTGGACAGGGAATCAGCCCCAGCATTTT
TRBD2	TRBV11-2	.	TRBJ2-1	CARTLGLAGGPYNEQFF	TGTGCCAGGACGCTCGGCCTAGCGGGGGGACCCTACAATGAGCAGTTCTTC
.	TRBV4-1	few	TRBJ1-4	CASSLPRVPGEKLFF	TGCGCCAGCAGCCTCCCCCGGGTCCCGGGGGAAAAACTGTTTTTT
TRBD1	TRBV4-1	few	TRBJ2-7	CASSPGTGTSYEQYF	TGCGCCAGCAGCCCCGGGACAGGGACCTCCTACGAGCAGTACTTC